This paragraph reports one TCR beta chain. This clonotype was observed many times. Its antigen is not yet known. No clone much larger than this one lies a single base away; base qualities are absent. The ophthalmopathy patients had moderately to severely active disease, with a Clinical Activity Score of 3 or higher, a NOSPECS grade of 4 or higher, and a disease duration of less than 3 months. Patients were excluded if they had other autoimmune diseases, uncontrolled infections, pregnancy or lactation. Clinical symptoms, serum thyroxine, TRAb, thyroid ultrasound and orbital computed tomography were used for diagnosis. Ficoll-Paque density gradient centrifugation was used to isolate PBMCs from around 10 ml of fresh peripheral blood. Total RNA was extracted using Trizol reagent, and RNA quality was checked on an Agilent 2100 Bioanalyzer. Cut back by 0 bases and 5 bases, the V and J ends lie 4 bases apart. Inclusive of the bounding cysteine and phenylalanine, the CDR3 is 13 residues long. This entry keeps only the CDR3 DNA: 39 bases, framed from base 1. CDR1 and CDR2 (SGHVS, FNYEAQ) derive from the germline V gene.

The sample originates from a study of Graves' ophthalmopathy and Graves' hyperthyroidism (dated by TCRdb to about 2018). As for the study more broadly: Peripheral blood was collected at initial diagnosis, before any treatment. In total, 135 blood samples were TCR-sequenced: some 40 ophthalmopathy, approximately 80 hyperthyroidism and approximately 17 hyperthyroidism-to-ophthalmopathy patients. An independent validation cohort comprised roughly 20 hyperthyroidism patients and about 16 patients who later progressed from hyperthyroidism to ophthalmopathy. The study used TCR beta repertoire signatures to distinguish Graves' ophthalmopathy from Graves' hyperthyroidism and to predict progression to ophthalmopathy. Once sampling was done, hyperthyroidism patients were given methimazole at a starting dose of 30 mg daily, while ophthalmopathy patients were given high-dose intravenous methylprednisolone. To explore V-J signatures that separate ophthalmopathy from hyperthyroidism, a discovery set of more than 95 patients was enrolled, consisting of approximately 45 with ophthalmopathy and roughly 60 with stable hyperthyroidism. In roughly 6 hyperthyroidism patients, the T-cell repertoire of thyroid tissue was compared with the T-cell repertoire of blood. What the authors observed across the whole study: In cross-validation, the 13-signature model distinguished ophthalmopathy from stable hyperthyroidism with less than 90% sensitivity and 81.08% specificity, while in the test set the corresponding values were approximately 79% and 70%. In validation, the model predicted ophthalmopathy progression with 55% to 71% sensitivity and roughly 72% specificity; 12 predicted patients were CT-confirmed with GO in a median of 6.5 months. No statistical method was used to predetermine the sample size, and group allocation was not hidden from the investigators. Most of the expanded thyroid clonotypes with a frequency above 0.001 were also detected in blood, and it was suggested that the thyroid immune response may be reflected by blood repertoires.

For repertoire sequencing, the TCR beta CDR3 regions were amplified from RNA transcripts. HTBI primers and the Qiagen OneStep RT-PCR kit were used in a first-round RT-PCR, which was followed by a second-round multiplex PCR, size selection and purification. Libraries were sequenced paired-end with 100 bp reads on an Illumina HiSeq2000. Under the source paper's analysis protocol: SOAPnuke was used to process the reads, throwing out any read that had adapters, had uncalled bases, had a mean Phred below 15, or lacked an exact constant-primer or identifier match. COPE v1.2.5 was used to merge high-quality paired reads. Each unique nucleotide sequence was treated as a clonotype, and MiTCR v1.1 was used to align the clonotypes to the IMGT TRB V, D and J references. The analysis was limited to V-J combinations with a frequency above 0.0001, which together covered 99.2% of the repertoires. For each V-J combination, a TCR clonal expansion and chaos score was defined as F50 clonal expansion divided by the chaos observed in the TCRdist matrix. Features were reduced by Welch's t-statistics and random forest to approximately 12 V-J combinations, which fed a naive Bayes classifier. The Morisita-Horn index was used to measure how similar the thyroid and blood repertoires were. Clones were called with MiXCR by TCRdb after fastp trimmed the public reads at Q25, and only in-frame beta chains were retained. Rows merge per CDR3 protein into single entries with the most common DNA and genes. The V and J calls and clone size come from TCRdb's table, not from the authors' own analysis. This sample lists 660,000 or so distinct CDR3 sequences; under 50% were detected once. The top ten clonotypes cover around 3% of the sample.

This chain is built from TRBV7-6 and TRBJ2-2; the D gene cannot be resolved reliably. The TCR comes from an adult man with Graves' ophthalmopathy. The sequenced material came from peripheral blood. For the CDR3, the sequence is CASSLAQTGELFF. The nucleotides read TGTGCCAGCAGCTTAGCACAAACCGGGGAGCTGTTTTTT.